Below are 2 T cell receptor beta chains sequenced from a single sample in a study of a mutant IDH1 vaccine in newly diagnosed glioma. Time point defined: baseline, week 1 (first vaccination visit). As for treatment: pre-vaccination baseline after standard-of-care therapy. Libraries were prepared by immunoSEQ multiplex PCR; TCRdb keeps only in-frame clonotypes and omits some of them. Of some 87,000 clones in the sample, roughly 77% were seen once. Sequences were derived from PBMCs, sampled from a glioma patient treated with radiotherapy, temozolomide or both. Receptors were obtained from a man aged 35-49 years with glioma.

This chain connects TRBV12-5 to TRBJ1-2, with 7 bases aligning to TRBD1. From germline, CDR1 is LGHNT and CDR2 FRNRAP. This CDR3 spans 12 amino acids. With V trimmed by 5 bases and J by 7 bases, 4 bases remained unmatched. In nucleotides, the CDR3 is TGTGCTAGTGGTCCATCAGGGGGTGGCTACACCTTC. As protein: CASGPSGGGYTF.

The rearrangement joins TRBV27 to TRBJ2-2, with D possibly being TRBD2 (6 bases). Germline CDR1 reads MNHEY; CDR2 reads SMNVEV (reference sequence). Trimming pared 0 bases from V and 1 base from J, leaving 12 bases between. This CDR3 has 17 residues. The CDR3 here is CASSLSSLALNTGELFF. The CDR3 DNA sequence: TGTGCCAGCAGTTTATCGTCACTAGCACTGAACACCGGGGAGCTGTTTTTT.